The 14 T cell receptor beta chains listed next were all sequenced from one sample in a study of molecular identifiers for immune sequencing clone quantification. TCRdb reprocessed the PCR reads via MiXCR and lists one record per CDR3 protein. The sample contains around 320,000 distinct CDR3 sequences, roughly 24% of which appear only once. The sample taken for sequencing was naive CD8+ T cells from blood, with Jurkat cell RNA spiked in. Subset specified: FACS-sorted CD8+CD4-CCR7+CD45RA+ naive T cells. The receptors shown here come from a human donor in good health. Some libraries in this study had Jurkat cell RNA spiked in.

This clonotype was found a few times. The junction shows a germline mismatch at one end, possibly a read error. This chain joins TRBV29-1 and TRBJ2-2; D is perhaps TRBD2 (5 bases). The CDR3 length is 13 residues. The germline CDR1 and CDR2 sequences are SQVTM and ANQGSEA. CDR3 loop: CSALTTNTGELFF. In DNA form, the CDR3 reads TGCAGCGCTCTCACTACGAACACCGGGGAGCTGTTTTTC.

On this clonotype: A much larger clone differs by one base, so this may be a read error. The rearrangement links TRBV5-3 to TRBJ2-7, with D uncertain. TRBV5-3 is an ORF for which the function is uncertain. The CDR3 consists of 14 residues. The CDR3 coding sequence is TGTGCCAGCAGCTTGGCCTCCTCAGCCTACGAGCAGTACTTC. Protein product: CASSLASSAYEQYF.

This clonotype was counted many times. CDR3 nucleotides: TGCGCCAGCAGCCAAGGGACTCCTCCTTACGAGCAGTACTTC. Translation: CASSQGTPPYEQYF. This chain uses TRBV4-3 with TRBJ2-7; a weak D match, TRBD2 (5 bases). Looked up from germline, CDR1 is LGHNA and CDR2 is YSLEER. Trimming took off 1 base at V and 4 bases at J, with 11 bases between the two ends. The CDR3 spans 14 residues.

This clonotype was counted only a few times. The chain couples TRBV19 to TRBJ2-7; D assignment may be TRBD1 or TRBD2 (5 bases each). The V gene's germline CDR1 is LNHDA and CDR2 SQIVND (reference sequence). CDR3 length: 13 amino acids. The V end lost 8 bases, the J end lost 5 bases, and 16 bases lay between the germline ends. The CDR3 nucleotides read TGTGCCAGTGCCGACGGGACCCTCCACGAGCAGTACTTC. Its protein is CASADGTLHEQYF.

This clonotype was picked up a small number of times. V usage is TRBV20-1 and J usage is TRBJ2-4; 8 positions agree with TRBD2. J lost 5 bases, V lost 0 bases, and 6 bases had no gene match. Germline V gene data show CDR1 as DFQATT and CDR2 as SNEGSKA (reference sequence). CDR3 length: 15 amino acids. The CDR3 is CSARDSGVVENIQYF. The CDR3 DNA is TGCAGTGCTAGAGATAGCGGGGTAGTCGAAAACATTCAGTACTTC.

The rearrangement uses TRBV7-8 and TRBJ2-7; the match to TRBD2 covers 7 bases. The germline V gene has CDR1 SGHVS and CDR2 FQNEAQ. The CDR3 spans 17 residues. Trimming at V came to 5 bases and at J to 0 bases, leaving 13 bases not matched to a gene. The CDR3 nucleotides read TGTGCCAGCAGCCGACCCCCTCTAGCGGTCTGCTCCTACGAGCAGTACTTC. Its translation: CASSRPPLAVCSYEQYF.

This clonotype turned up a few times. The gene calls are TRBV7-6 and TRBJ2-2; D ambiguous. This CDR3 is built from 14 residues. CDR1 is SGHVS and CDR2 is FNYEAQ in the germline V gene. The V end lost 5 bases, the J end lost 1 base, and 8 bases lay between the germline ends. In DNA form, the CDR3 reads TGTGCCAGCAGCAGAGACATGAACACCGGGGAGCTGTTTTTT. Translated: CASSRDMNTGELFF.

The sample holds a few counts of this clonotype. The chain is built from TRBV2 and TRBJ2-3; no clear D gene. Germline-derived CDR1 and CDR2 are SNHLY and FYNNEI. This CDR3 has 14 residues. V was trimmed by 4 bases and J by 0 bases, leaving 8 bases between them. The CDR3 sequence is CASSGLDSTDTQYF. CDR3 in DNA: TGTGCCAGCAGTGGACTCGATAGCACAGATACGCAGTATTTT.

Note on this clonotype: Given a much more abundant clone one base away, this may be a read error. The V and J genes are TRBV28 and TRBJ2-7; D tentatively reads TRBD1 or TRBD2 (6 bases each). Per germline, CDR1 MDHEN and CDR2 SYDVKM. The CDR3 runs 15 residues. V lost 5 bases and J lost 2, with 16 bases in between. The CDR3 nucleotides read TGTGCCAGCAGTCCCCTAGGGGGGCCCGCCTACGAGCAGTACTTC. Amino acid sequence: CASSPLGGPAYEQYF.

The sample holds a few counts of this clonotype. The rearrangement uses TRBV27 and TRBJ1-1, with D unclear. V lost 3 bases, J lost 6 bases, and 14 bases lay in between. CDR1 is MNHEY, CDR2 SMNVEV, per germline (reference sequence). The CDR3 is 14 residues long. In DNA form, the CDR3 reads TGTGCCAGCAGTTTCGACGGAAGCAAGGCTGAAGCTTTCTTT. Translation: CASSFDGSKAEAFF.

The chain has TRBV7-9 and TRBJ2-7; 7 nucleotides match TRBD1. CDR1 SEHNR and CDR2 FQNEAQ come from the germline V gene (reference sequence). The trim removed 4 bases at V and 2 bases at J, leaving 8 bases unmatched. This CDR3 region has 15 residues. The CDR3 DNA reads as TGTGCCAGCAGCTACCAAGGGGGCAGACCCTACGAGCAGTACTTC. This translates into CASSYQGGRPYEQYF.

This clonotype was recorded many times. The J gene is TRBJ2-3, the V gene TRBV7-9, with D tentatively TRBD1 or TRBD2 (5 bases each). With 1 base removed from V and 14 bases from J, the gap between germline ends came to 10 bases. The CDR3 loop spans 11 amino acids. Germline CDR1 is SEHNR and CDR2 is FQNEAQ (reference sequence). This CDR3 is CASSLGDVGYF. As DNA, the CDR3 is TGTGCCAGCAGCTTAGGGGACGTGGGGTATTTT. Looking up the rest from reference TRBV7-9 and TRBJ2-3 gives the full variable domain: DTGVSQNPRHKITKRGQNVTFRCDPISEHNRLYWYRQTLGQGPEFLTYFQNEAQLEKSRLLSDRFSAERPKGSFSTLEIQRTEQGDSAMYLCASSLGDVGYFGPGTRLTVL.

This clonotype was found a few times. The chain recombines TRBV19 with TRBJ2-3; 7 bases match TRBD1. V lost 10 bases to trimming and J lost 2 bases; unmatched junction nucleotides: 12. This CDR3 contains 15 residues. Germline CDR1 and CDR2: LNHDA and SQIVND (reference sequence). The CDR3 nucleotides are TGTGCCACGAGGGGTTGGGACAGTGACACAGATACGCAGTATTTT. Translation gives CATRGWDSDTDTQYF.

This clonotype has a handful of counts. For the CDR3, the DNA is TGTGCCAGCAGCCCCCCCACAGCTGCAACTAATGAAAAACTGTTTTTT. This codes for CASSPPTAATNEKLFF. This sequence joins TRBV11-2 and TRBJ1-4, with unresolved D. This CDR3 comprises 16 residues. V was shortened by 5 bases and J by 0 bases, with 13 bases between the two germline ends. CDR1 is SGHAT, CDR2 FQNNGV, per germline.